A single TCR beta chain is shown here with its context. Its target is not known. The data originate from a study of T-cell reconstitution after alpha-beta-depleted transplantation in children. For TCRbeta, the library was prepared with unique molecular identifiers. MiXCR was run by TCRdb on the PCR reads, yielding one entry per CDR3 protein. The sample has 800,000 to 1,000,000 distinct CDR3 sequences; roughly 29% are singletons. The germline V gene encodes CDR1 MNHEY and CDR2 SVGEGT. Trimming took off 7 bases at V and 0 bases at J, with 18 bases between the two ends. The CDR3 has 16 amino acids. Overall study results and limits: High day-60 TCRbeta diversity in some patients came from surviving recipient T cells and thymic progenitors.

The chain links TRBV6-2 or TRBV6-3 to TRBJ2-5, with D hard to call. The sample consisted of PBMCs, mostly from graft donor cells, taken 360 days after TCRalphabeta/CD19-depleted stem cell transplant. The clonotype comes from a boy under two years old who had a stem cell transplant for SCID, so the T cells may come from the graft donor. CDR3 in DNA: TGTGCCAGCATGGCAGGAGATTCATGGTACCAAGAGACCCAGTACTTC. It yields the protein CASMAGDSWYQETQYF.